A selection of T cell receptor beta chains follows, all from one sample in a study of T cells after yellow fever vaccination. TCRdb processed the 5' RACE reads anew with MiXCR; each CDR3 protein has one entry. The table has around 260,000 distinct CDR3 sequences, roughly 5.2% seen once; the top ten hold roughly 3.4%. The sequenced sample was CD4+ T cells sorted from PBMCs, obtained on the day of the yellow fever booster vaccination. Receptor source: a man younger than 35 who received the YFV17D yellow fever vaccine. Each CDR3 is given with its conserved first and last residue. A D gene is named only where the DNA matches it firmly. Clone size appears in some rows only: once, few, many, or a class for an expanded clone.

clone_size | j_call | v_call | d_call | cdr3_aa | cdr3_nt
- | TRBJ2-6 | TRBV12-3/TRBV12-4 | - | CASSLSINSGANVLTF | TGTGCCAGCAGCCTCAGTATCAACTCTGGGGCCAACGTCCTGACTTTC
few | TRBJ1-1 | TRBV5-1 | - | CASSIRSMNTEAFF | TGCGCCAGCAGCATCAGGAGCATGAACACTGAAGCTTTCTTT
few | TRBJ1-5 | TRBV3-1 | - | CASSQVNDQPQHF | TGTGCCAGCAGCCAGGTGAACGATCAGCCCCAGCATTTT
- | TRBJ1-1 | TRBV6-4 | - | CASREYRNTEAFF | TGTGCCAGCAGGGAATACAGAAACACTGAAGCTTTCTTT
- | TRBJ2-1 | TRBV30 | TRBD2 | CAGGGGALYNEQFF | TGTGCCGGGGGCGGGGGGGCCCTCTACAATGAGCAGTTCTTC
few | TRBJ2-5 | TRBV20-1 | TRBD2 | CSASGGAGRQTQYF | TGCAGTGCTAGCGGGGGGGCCGGGAGGCAGACCCAGTACTTC
many | TRBJ2-3 | TRBV11-3 | - | CASSSGQTSTDTQYF | TGTGCCAGCAGCTCCGGACAGACTAGCACAGATACGCAGTATTTT
few | TRBJ1-1 | TRBV7-2 | - | CASSSYNTEAFF | TGTGCCAGCAGCTCCTACAACACTGAAGCTTTCTTT
many | TRBJ1-1 | TRBV12-3/TRBV12-4 | - | CASSLQGSTEAFF | TGTGCCAGCAGTTTACAGGGGTCCACTGAAGCTTTCTTT
few | TRBJ2-2 | TRBV30 | TRBD2 | CAWGRGINTGELFF | TGTGCCTGGGGGCGGGGGATTAACACCGGGGAGCTGTTTTTT
few | TRBJ2-5 | TRBV12-3/TRBV12-4 | - | CASSLETRGTQYF | TGTGCCAGCAGTTTAGAGACGCGGGGGACCCAGTACTTC
- | TRBJ1-5 | TRBV20-1 | - | CSAEPGSGNQPQHF | TGCAGTGCTGAGCCAGGGTCTGGCAATCAGCCCCAGCATTTT
many | TRBJ2-3 | TRBV11-1 | TRBD2 | CASSSDGTTPTDTQYF | TGTGCCAGCAGCTCTGACGGGACTACACCCACAGATACGCAGTATTTT
many | TRBJ1-2 | TRBV6-5 | - | CASSYSSVAGYGYTF | TGTGCCAGCAGTTACTCGTCGGTGGCAGGTTATGGCTACACCTTC
many | TRBJ1-1 | TRBV6-6 | - | CASSPSGFTEAFF | TGTGCCAGCAGCCCCTCCGGGTTCACTGAAGCTTTCTTT
- | TRBJ2-3 | TRBV9 | TRBD2 | CASSVRAGEDTQYF | TGTGCCAGCAGCGTAAGAGCGGGGGAGGATACGCAGTATTTT
few | TRBJ1-3 | TRBV9 | - | CASNSSQHASGNTIYF | TGTGCCAGCAACTCGTCCCAACATGCCTCTGGAAACACCATATATTTT
few | TRBJ2-3 | TRBV4-3 | - | CASSHLTGKDTQYF | TGCGCCAGCAGCCATCTCACAGGGAAGGATACGCAGTATTTT
few | TRBJ2-2 | TRBV4-3 | - | CASGHGFNTGELFF | TGCGCCAGCGGTCATGGATTTAACACCGGGGAGCTGTTTTTT
- | TRBJ1-5 | TRBV20-1 | - | CSARRDSNQPQHF | TGCAGTGCCCGCCGAGATAGCAATCAGCCCCAGCATTTT
few | TRBJ1-6 | TRBV18 | - | CASLQNGTPAPLHF | TGTGCCAGCTTACAAAACGGGACCCCGGCACCCCTCCACTTT
- | TRBJ1-1 | TRBV6-6 | - | CASRSGVGNTEAFF | TGTGCCAGCAGATCAGGGGTCGGAAACACTGAAGCTTTCTTT
many | TRBJ2-1 | TRBV20-1 | - | CSASWAVNEQFF | TGCAGTGCTAGTTGGGCCGTCAATGAGCAGTTCTTC